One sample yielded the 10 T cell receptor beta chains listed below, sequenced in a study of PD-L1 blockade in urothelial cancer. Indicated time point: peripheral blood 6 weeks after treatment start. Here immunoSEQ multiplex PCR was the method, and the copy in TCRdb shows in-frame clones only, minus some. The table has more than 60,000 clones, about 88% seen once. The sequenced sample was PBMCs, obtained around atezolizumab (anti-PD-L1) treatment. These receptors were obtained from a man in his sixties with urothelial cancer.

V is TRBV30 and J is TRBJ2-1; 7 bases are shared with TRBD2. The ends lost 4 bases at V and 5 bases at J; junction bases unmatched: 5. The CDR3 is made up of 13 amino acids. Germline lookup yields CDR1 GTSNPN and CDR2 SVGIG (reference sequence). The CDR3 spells CAWTTSADNEQFF. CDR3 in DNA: TGTGCCTGGACAACTAGCGCCGACAATGAGCAGTTCTTC.

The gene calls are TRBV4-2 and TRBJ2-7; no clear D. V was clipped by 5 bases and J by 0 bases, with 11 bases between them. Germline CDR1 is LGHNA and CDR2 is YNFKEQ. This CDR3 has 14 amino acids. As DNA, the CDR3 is TGTGCCAGCAGCTCCGGCGGATTCTCCTACGAGCAGTACTTC. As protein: CASSSGGFSYEQYF.

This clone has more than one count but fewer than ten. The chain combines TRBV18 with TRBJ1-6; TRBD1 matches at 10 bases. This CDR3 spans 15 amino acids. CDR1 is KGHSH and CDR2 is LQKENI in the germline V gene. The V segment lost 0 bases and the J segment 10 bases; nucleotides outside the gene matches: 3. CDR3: CASSPPGTGESPLHF. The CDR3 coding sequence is TGTGCCAGCTCACCACCGGGGACAGGGGAATCACCCCTCCACTTT. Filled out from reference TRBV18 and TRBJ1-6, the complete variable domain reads NAGVMQNPRHLVRRRGQEARLRCSPMKGHSHVYWYRQLPEEGLKFMVYLQKENIIDESGMPKERFSAEFPKEGPSILRIQQVVRGDSAAYFCASSPPGTGESPLHFGNGTRLTVT.

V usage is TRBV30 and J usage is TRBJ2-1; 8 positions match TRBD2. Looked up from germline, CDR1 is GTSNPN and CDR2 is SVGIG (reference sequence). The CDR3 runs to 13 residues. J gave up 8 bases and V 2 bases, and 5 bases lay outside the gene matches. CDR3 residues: CAWSQTGGDEQFF. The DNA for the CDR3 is TGTGCCTGGAGTCAAACCGGGGGGGATGAGCAGTTCTTC.

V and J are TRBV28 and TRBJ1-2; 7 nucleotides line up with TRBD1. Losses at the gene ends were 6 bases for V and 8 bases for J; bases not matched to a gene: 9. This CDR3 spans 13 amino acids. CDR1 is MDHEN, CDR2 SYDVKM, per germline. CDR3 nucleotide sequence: TGTGCCAGCAGCCCGGGACAGTTCGTAGGCTACACCTTC. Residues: CASSPGQFVGYTF.

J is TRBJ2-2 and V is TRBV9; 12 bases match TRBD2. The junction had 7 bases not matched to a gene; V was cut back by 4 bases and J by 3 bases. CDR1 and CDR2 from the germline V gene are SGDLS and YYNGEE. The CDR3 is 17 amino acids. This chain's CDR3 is CASSKLAGGPDTGELFF. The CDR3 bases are TGTGCCAGCAGCAAGCTAGCGGGAGGGCCCGACACCGGGGAGCTGTTTTTT.

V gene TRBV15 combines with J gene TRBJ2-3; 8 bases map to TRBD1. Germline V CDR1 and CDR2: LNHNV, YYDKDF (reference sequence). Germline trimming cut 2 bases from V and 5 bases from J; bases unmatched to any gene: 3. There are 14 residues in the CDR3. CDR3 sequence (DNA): TGTGCCACCAGCAGACAGGGGGCCAAAGATACGCAGTATTTT. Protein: CATSRQGAKDTQYF.

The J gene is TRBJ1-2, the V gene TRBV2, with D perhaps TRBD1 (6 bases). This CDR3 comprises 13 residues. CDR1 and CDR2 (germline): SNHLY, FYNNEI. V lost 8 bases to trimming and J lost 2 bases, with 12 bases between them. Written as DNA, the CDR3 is TGTGCCAGCCAGACCGGGACAAACTATGGCTACACCTTC. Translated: CASQTGTNYGYTF.

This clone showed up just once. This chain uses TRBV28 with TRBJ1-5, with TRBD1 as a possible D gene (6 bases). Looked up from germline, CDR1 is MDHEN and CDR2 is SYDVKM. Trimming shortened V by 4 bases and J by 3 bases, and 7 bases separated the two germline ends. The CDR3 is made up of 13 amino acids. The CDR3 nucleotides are TGTGCCAGCAGTTCAGGGGTCAATCAGCCCCAGCATTTT. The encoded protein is CASSSGVNQPQHF.

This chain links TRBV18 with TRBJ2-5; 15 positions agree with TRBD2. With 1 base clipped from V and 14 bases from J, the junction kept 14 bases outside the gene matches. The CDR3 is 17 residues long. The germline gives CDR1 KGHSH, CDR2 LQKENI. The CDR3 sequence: CASSPREPGLAGGSVYF. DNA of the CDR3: TGTGCCAGCTCACCACGCGAGCCGGGACTAGCGGGGGGTTCGGTTTACTTC. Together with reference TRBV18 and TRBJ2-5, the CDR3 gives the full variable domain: NAGVMQNPRHLVRRRGQEARLRCSPMKGHSHVYWYRQLPEEGLKFMVYLQKENIIDESGMPKERFSAEFPKEGPSILRIQQVVRGDSAAYFCASSPREPGLAGGSVYFGPGTRLLVL.